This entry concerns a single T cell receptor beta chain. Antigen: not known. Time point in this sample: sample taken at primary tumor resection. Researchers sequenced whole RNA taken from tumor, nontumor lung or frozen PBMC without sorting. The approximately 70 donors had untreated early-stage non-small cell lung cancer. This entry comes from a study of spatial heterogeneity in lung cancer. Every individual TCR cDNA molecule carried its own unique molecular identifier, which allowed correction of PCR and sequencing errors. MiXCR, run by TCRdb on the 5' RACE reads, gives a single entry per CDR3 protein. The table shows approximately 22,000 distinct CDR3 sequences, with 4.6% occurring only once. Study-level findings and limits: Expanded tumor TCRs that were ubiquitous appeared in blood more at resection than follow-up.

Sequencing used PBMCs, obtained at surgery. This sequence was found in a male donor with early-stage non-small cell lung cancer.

CDR3 coding DNA: TGTGCCAGCAGCCCCTCCTACGGGGAGCAGTACTTC. Translated: CASSPSYGEQYF. The V gene is TRBV9, the J gene TRBJ2-7; D is ambiguous. V lost 4 bases and J lost 7, with 12 bases in between. The V gene's germline CDR1 is SGDLS and CDR2 YYNGEE. This CDR3 has 12 residues.